The 28 T cell receptor beta chains given below trace back to one sample, sequenced in a study of T cell repertoires in cytomegalovirus infection. TCRdb redid the calling of the reads with MiXCR, one entry per CDR3 protein. The sample gives about 400,000 distinct CDR3 sequences, less than 20% of which show up once; 8.7% is in the top ten. Sample: PBMCs. These receptors were taken from a human donor in good health (CMV status not recorded). Some clones in this sample may be carry-over from other donors' samples.

This clonotype was observed a few times. V usage is TRBV24-1 and J usage is TRBJ1-2; D is undetermined. V lost 4 bases and J lost 3, with 5 bases in between. This CDR3 region has 12 residues. Looked up from germline, CDR1 is KGHDR and CDR2 is SFDVKD. DNA of the CDR3: TGTGCCACCAGTGAGCCACACTATGGCTACACCTTC. Its translation: CATSEPHYGYTF.

The chain is built from TRBV2 and TRBJ2-7, with unresolved D. The V gene's germline CDR1 is SNHLY and CDR2 FYNNEI. V shed 6 bases and J shed 0 bases, with 9 bases lying between them. The CDR3 is 13 amino acids. This CDR3 is CASRVWHSYEQYF. The CDR3 region has the DNA TGTGCCAGCAGAGTCTGGCACTCCTACGAGCAGTACTTC.

The V gene is TRBV19, the J gene TRBJ2-3; 7 bases are a match to TRBD1. Germline-derived CDR1 and CDR2 are LNHDA and SQIVND (reference sequence). The CDR3 spans 16 residues. V shed 7 bases and J 0 bases; nucleotides not matched to a gene: 10. In DNA, the CDR3 is TGTGCCAGTACTACTGTCGACAGGGAAAGCACAGATACGCAGTATTTT. Protein sequence: CASTTVDRESTDTQYF.

This clonotype was counted only a few times. This chain joins TRBV20-1 and TRBJ2-7; no clear D. V dropped 5 bases and J dropped 3 bases, with 14 bases sitting between them. The CDR3 has 13 amino acids. Germline values: CDR1 DFQATT, CDR2 SNEGSKA (reference sequence). The CDR3 DNA follows: TGCAGTGCTCCTGCGCCACCCTACTACGAGCAGTACTTC. Amino acids: CSAPAPPYYEQYF.

The sample holds a few counts of this clonotype. The chain is built from TRBV7-9 and TRBJ1-1; D not resolved. This CDR3 is 15 amino acids long. Germline V gene data show CDR1 as SEHNR and CDR2 as FQNEAQ (reference sequence). The V gene lost 1 base and the J gene lost 0 bases, with 9 bases spanning the gap. CDR3: CASSLGRLMNTEAFF. The DNA of the CDR3 is TGTGCCAGCAGCTTAGGGAGATTGATGAACACTGAAGCTTTCTTT.

This clonotype was seen ten or more times. The V and J genes are TRBV7-8 and TRBJ2-7, with a possible D match to TRBD2 (5 bases). The germline gives CDR1 SGHVS, CDR2 FQNEAQ. This CDR3 is built from 15 residues. The V and J ends lost 6 bases and 7 bases respectively, with 22 bases between them. The CDR3 nucleotides read TGTGCCAGCAGTCCCTCAAGGTTACCGGGGAGAGAGCAGTACTTC. Encoded protein: CASSPSRLPGREQYF.

This clonotype was recorded many times. DNA for the CDR3: TGTGCCAGTAGATATCCCCACTTGGCTGGAAACACCATATATTTT. Its translation: CASRYPHLAGNTIYF. The genes are TRBV6-1 and TRBJ1-3; D gene uncertain. The CDR3 runs to 15 residues. The V and J ends lost 9 bases and 2 bases respectively, with 17 bases between them. Germline V gives CDR1 MNHNS, CDR2 SASEGT.

This clonotype was counted between two and nine times. The gene calls are TRBV7-9 and TRBJ2-2; unclear D gene. This CDR3 is 14 amino acids long. The V gene's germline CDR1 is SEHNR and CDR2 FQNEAQ (reference sequence). V lost 5 bases to trimming and J lost 6 bases, with 13 bases between them. The CDR3 loop is CASSLFLGSGELFF. CDR3 DNA: TGTGCCAGCAGCCTCTTCCTAGGGTCCGGGGAGCTGTTTTTT.

V usage is TRBV27 and J usage is TRBJ1-6; the D is unclear. The CDR3 sequence is 14 residues long. Trimming removed 2 bases at V and 5 bases at J, with 7 bases between. Germline CDR1 MNHEY, CDR2 SMNVEV (reference sequence). Written as DNA, the CDR3 is TGTGCCAGCAGTTTAGTACGGGATAATTCACCCCTCCACTTT. As protein: CASSLVRDNSPLHF.

The table lists this clonotype with many counts. The chain joins TRBV7-2 to TRBJ1-1; no clear D gene. Trimming took 7 bases from V and 4 from J, leaving 13 bases between them. CDR3 length equals 13 residues. Germline V CDR1 and CDR2: SGHTA, FQGNSA. The CDR3 sequence is CASTPPGGTEAFF. CDR3 sequence (DNA): TGTGCCAGCACCCCGCCGGGAGGCACTGAAGCTTTCTTT.

The chain uses TRBV27 and TRBJ2-1; 10 nucleotides match TRBD2. The CDR3 sequence is 10 residues long. Losses at the gene ends were 10 bases for V and 14 bases for J; bases not matched to a gene: 5. The germline V gene encodes CDR1 MNHEY and CDR2 SMNVEV (reference sequence). The CDR3 DNA reads TGTGCCACCAGAGGGACTAGCGAGTTCTTC. Encoded protein: CATRGTSEFF.

The chain recombines TRBV9 with TRBJ2-3, with D uncertain. This CDR3 has 12 residues. Germline lookup yields CDR1 SGDLS and CDR2 YYNGEE. The V gene lost 6 bases and the J gene lost 1 base, with 6 bases spanning the gap. The CDR3 sequence is CASNGGTDTQYF. The CDR3, as DNA: TGTGCCAGCAATGGTGGCACAGATACGCAGTATTTT.

This clonotype came up many times. The V and J genes are TRBV7-2 and TRBJ2-7, with D tentatively TRBD1 (6 bases). This CDR3 is 14 amino acids long. Germline values: CDR1 SGHTA, CDR2 FQGNSA. The V end lost 2 bases, the J end lost 2 bases, and 10 bases lay between the germline ends. The CDR3 spells CASSLPGTPYEQYF. DNA for the CDR3: TGTGCCAGCAGCTTACCCGGGACACCCTACGAGCAGTACTTC.

This clonotype was counted ten times or more. This chain's CDR3 is CASSPAGGAGGKLFF. CDR3 DNA sequence: TGTGCCAGCAGCCCCGCAGGGGGCGCTGGGGGAAAACTGTTTTTT. The rearrangement uses TRBV7-9 and TRBJ1-4; 8 bases are shared with TRBD1. The CDR3 loop spans 15 amino acids. The ends lost 5 bases at V and 10 bases at J; junction bases unmatched: 12. Germline V gives CDR1 SEHNR, CDR2 FQNEAQ (reference sequence).

The table lists this clonotype with many counts. The chain has TRBV7-2 and TRBJ2-7; D might be TRBD1 (6 bases). V lost 5 bases to trimming and J lost 6 bases, with 14 bases between them. The germline CDR1 and CDR2 sequences are SGHTA and FQGNSA. The CDR3 is made up of 13 amino acids. Here the CDR3 reads CASSTKTGSEQYF. The CDR3 coding sequence is TGTGCCAGCAGCACGAAAACAGGGTCCGAGCAGTACTTC. Together with reference TRBV7-2 and TRBJ2-7, the CDR3 gives the full variable domain: GAGVSQSPSNKVTEKGKDVELRCDPISGHTALYWYRQSLGQGLEFLIYFQGNSAPDKSGLPSDRFSAERTGGSVSTLTIQRTQQEDSAVYLCASSTKTGSEQYFGPGTRLTVT.

This clonotype was counted only a few times. The chain employs TRBV19 and TRBJ1-2; TRBD1 might be the D (6 bases). V was cut by 6 bases and J by 3 bases, with 11 bases left in between. Germline CDR1 LNHDA, CDR2 SQIVND (reference sequence). CDR3 size: 13 residues. CDR3: CASRGGIYYGYTF. In nucleotides, the CDR3 is TGTGCCAGTAGAGGGGGGATTTACTATGGCTACACCTTC.

This clonotype was detected ten times or more. This sequence joins TRBV7-7 and TRBJ2-5; 10 positions match TRBD1. Per germline, CDR1 SSHAT and CDR2 FNYEAQ (reference sequence). This CDR3 has 15 amino acids. Trimming took 5 bases from V and 2 from J; bases not matched to a gene: 5. CDR3 coding DNA: TGTGCCAGCAGCACCGGGACAGGGGTTCAAGAGACCCAGTACTTC. It codes for CASSTGTGVQETQYF. Combining the CDR3 with reference TRBV7-7 and TRBJ2-5 gives the whole variable domain GAGVSQSPRYKVTKRGQDVTLRCDPISSHATLYWYQQALGQGPEFLTYFNYEAQPDKSGLPSDRFSAERPEGSISTLTIQRTEQRDSAMYRCASSTGTGVQETQYFGPGTRLLVL.

The chain joins TRBV6-2 or TRBV6-3 to TRBJ2-3; TRBD2 agrees at 7 bases. Germline V gives CDR1 MNHEY, CDR2 SVGEGT. The V gene end was trimmed by 6 bases and the J gene end by 6 bases; junction bases not matched to a gene: 9. CDR3 length: 14 amino acids. Here the CDR3 reads CASRRRRGTDTQYF. The CDR3 bases are TGTGCCAGCAGGCGGCGGCGGGGGACGGATACGCAGTATTTT.

This chain connects TRBV2 to TRBJ2-7; the D gene is possibly TRBD1 (6 bases). The CDR3 totals 14 residues. Germline lookup yields CDR1 SNHLY and CDR2 FYNNEI. V was clipped by 4 bases and J by 4 bases, with 14 bases between them. The CDR3 here is CASSAQGKGYEQYF. DNA for the CDR3: TGTGCCAGCAGTGCTCAGGGGAAAGGGTACGAGCAGTACTTC.

The chain employs TRBV27 and TRBJ2-1, with D possibly matching TRBD2 (5 bases). Germline V gene lookup returns CDR1 MNHEY and CDR2 SMNVEV (reference sequence). Trimming cost V 3 bases and J 7 bases, with 10 bases left between them. The CDR3 is 13 amino acids. CDR3 loop: CASSFTSPNEQFF. In DNA, the CDR3 is TGTGCCAGCAGTTTTACTAGTCCGAATGAGCAGTTCTTC.

This clonotype was recorded many times. The CDR3 coding sequence is TGTGCCAGCAGTCCGAATCATTGGGGGGTTAATTCACCCCTCCACTTT. Translating it yields CASSPNHWGVNSPLHF. The chain combines TRBV28 with TRBJ1-6; D might be TRBD1 (5 bases). The ends were cut back, 5 bases at V and 6 bases at J, with 17 bases in the middle. Germline CDR1 and CDR2: MDHEN and SYDVKM. CDR3 size: 16 residues.

There are many counts of this clonotype. This chain connects TRBV7-2 to TRBJ1-4, with a possible D match to TRBD1 (5 bases). The germline CDR1 and CDR2 sequences are SGHTA and FQGNSA. The V end was cut by 3 bases, the J end by 4 bases, with 9 bases between. The CDR3 consists of 14 residues. CDR3 bases: TGTGCCAGCAGCTTGGGACTGCATAATGAAAAACTGTTTTTT. It encodes CASSLGLHNEKLFF.

The rearrangement uses TRBV23-1 and TRBJ2-3; TRBD2 agrees at 9 bases. TRBV23-1 is labeled an ORF, and its function is uncertain. With 3 bases clipped from V and 5 bases from J, the junction kept 15 bases outside the gene matches. The CDR3 length is 18 residues. The CDR3 DNA sequence: TGCGCCAGCAGTCACCCCCTACCGCGGCGGGGGGGTTTAGATACGCAGTATTTT. Translating gives CASSHPLPRRGGLDTQYF.

This clonotype was observed once. This chain links TRBV4-1 with TRBJ2-1, with D possibly TRBD2 on 6 matching bases. Trimming removed 2 bases from V and 8 bases from J, with 16 bases in between. The CDR3 contains 15 residues. The germline CDR1 and CDR2 sequences are MGHRA and YSYEKL. CDR3 nucleotide sequence: TGCGCCAGCAGCCAACTCCTTACTAGCAAAGATGAGCAGTTCTTC. Encoded protein: CASSQLLTSKDEQFF.

The genes are TRBV5-6 and TRBJ2-3; TRBD1 aligns across 12 bases. The CDR3 runs to 16 residues. The junction had 4 bases not matched to a gene; V was cut back by 0 bases and J by 5 bases. The germline gives CDR1 SGHDT, CDR2 YYEEEE. DNA for the CDR3: TGTGCCAGCAGCTTGGTAGGGACAGGGGGCCTAGATACGCAGTATTTT. Its protein product is CASSLVGTGGLDTQYF.

This clonotype was seen a few times. The chain combines TRBV4-1 with TRBJ2-2; 7 nucleotides align to TRBD1. The CDR3 length is 15 residues. The V segment lost 4 bases and the J segment 7 bases; nucleotides outside the gene matches: 9. CDR1 is MGHRA, CDR2 YSYEKL, per germline. CDR3 in amino acids: CASSPMTGTGGELFF. The CDR3 nucleotides are TGCGCCAGCAGCCCGATGACAGGGACGGGCGGGGAGCTGTTTTTT.

About this clonotype itself: A clone one base away is much larger, so this may be a read error. The V and J genes are TRBV7-2 and TRBJ2-5, with a tentative D call TRBD2 (6 bases). V was clipped by 3 bases and J by 1 base, with 12 bases between them. Per germline, CDR1 SGHTA and CDR2 FQGNSA. The CDR3 totals 15 residues. CDR3 DNA: TGTGCCAGCAGCTTTGGTTTGGGAGGCCAAGAGACCCAGTACTTC. Protein: CASSFGLGGQETQYF.

The gene calls are TRBV29-1 and TRBJ2-3, with 12 bases aligning to TRBD2. V lost 4 bases to trimming and J lost 5 bases; unmatched junction nucleotides: 10. The CDR3 is 16 amino acids. Germline V gene sequence: CDR1 SQVTM, CDR2 ANQGSEA. The CDR3 sequence: CSVARLAGVSGDTQYF. The DNA of the CDR3 is TGCAGCGTTGCCCGACTAGCGGGAGTGTCCGGAGATACGCAGTATTTT.